This T cell receptor beta chain was observed in a study of metastatic and nonmetastatic thyroid tumors. At the level of the study: Patients with malignant and benign thyroid disease provided blood and tumor or nodule tissue, whose repertoires were compared.

Source study methods: Differences in CDR3 between clinicopathological groups were drawn on to build a classifier intended to discriminate distant-metastatic papillary thyroid cancer patients. TCRdb re-analyzed the PCR reads through MiXCR. The V and J calls come from TCRdb's annotation, not from the publication. The sample contains 10,000 to 15,000 clones, 25% to 35% of which appear only once. Trimming cost V 3 bases and J 4 bases, with 9 bases left between them. Germline CDR1 reads MDHEN; CDR2 reads SYDVKM. The CDR3 consists of 13 residues. No treatment of any kind had been given to any patient before thyroid surgery.

The origin of this receptor is a female donor with papillary thyroid cancer or a benign thyroid nodule (not recorded which). Some clones in this sample may be carry-over from other donors' samples. The chain links TRBV28 to TRBJ1-1; no definite D call. Sequencing input: tumor tissue. The DNA of the CDR3 is TGTGCCAGCAGTTTCTGCGGGGTCACTGAAGCTTTCTTT. Protein sequence: CASSFCGVTEAFF. Based on the CDR3 plus reference TRBV28 and TRBJ1-1, the full variable domain is DVKVTQSSRYLVKRTGEKVFLECVQDMDHENMFWYRQDPGLGLRLIYFSYDVKMKEKGDIPEGYSVSREKKERFSLILESASTNQTSMYLCASSFCGVTEAFFGQGTRLTVV.